These T cell receptor beta chains were read from a single sample in a study of cytomegalovirus exposure and HLA in healthy donors. TCRdb's copy holds only in-frame clones and misses some; the assay was immunoSEQ multiplex PCR. The sample consists of about 110,000 clones, 73% of them appearing once. Sequenced sample: PBMCs. These receptors came from a man aged 40-49 years in good health and CMV-seronegative. Both conserved end residues are part of each CDR3. Fields, in order: J gene, clone size, V gene, D gene, CDR3 DNA, CDR3 protein. The D gene is left open where the match is weak. The size field is filled for only some rows; it gives once, few, many or a size class.

TRBJ1-5	-	TRBV28	TRBD1	TGTGCCAGCAGTCTGGGACAGGGGTATCGTCAGCCCCAGCATTTT	CASSLGQGYRQPQHF
TRBJ2-7	-	TRBV29-1	-	TGCAGCGCCCGAAGAGAGGCCACAACCTACGAGCAGTACTTC	CSARREATTYEQYF
TRBJ2-7	-	TRBV29-1	-	TGCAGCGTTGAAAAGGTCCAGGGCTACGAGCAGTACTTC	CSVEKVQGYEQYF
TRBJ1-6	-	TRBV7-8	-	TGTGCCAGCAGCTTAGCTCCGAGTTCACCCCTCCACTTT	CASSLAPSSPLHF
TRBJ1-1	-	TRBV19	-	TGTGCCAGTAGTATGGACAGTCTTAACACTGAAGCTTTCTTT	CASSMDSLNTEAFF
TRBJ1-1	few	TRBV18	-	TGTGCCAGCTCACCAGGGCAGGGGCACACTGAAGCTTTCTTT	CASSPGQGHTEAFF
TRBJ2-7	-	TRBV28	-	TGTGCCAGCAGTTTAGGGCACGGCGAGCAGTACTTC	CASSLGHGEQYF
TRBJ2-2	-	TRBV11-3	TRBD1	TGTGCCAGCAGCTTGGGGACAGTTACCGGGGAGCTGTTTTTT	CASSLGTVTGELFF
TRBJ1-3	-	TRBV5-6	TRBD1	TGTGCCAGCAGCTTTTGGACAGGACTCTTGAATGTCGACACCATATATTTT	CASSFWTGLLNVDTIYF
TRBJ1-1	-	TRBV6-1	TRBD1	TGTGCCAGCACCCAAGGGGGGACAGGGGGGGACGCTTTCTTT	CASTQGGTGGDAFF
TRBJ1-1	few	TRBV7-9	-	TGTGCCAGCAGCTTAGGACAGGAGTGGTATACTGAAGCTTTCTTT	CASSLGQEWYTEAFF
TRBJ1-5	-	TRBV19	TRBD1	TGTGCCAGTAGTCCCCGGACAGGGGGCAGCAATCAGCCCCAGCATTTT	CASSPRTGGSNQPQHF
TRBJ1-3	-	TRBV2	-	TGTGCCAGCAGTGGGAGCTCTGGAAACACCATATATTTT	CASSGSSGNTIYF
TRBJ2-3	once	TRBV6-5	-	TGTGCCAGCAACGCCCGCAGGACAGATACGCAGTATTTT	CASNARRTDTQYF
TRBJ2-1	-	TRBV9	TRBD2	TGTGCCAGCTCCTTCGGACTAGCGGAGTACAATGAGCAGTTCTTC	CASSFGLAEYNEQFF
TRBJ1-1	few	TRBV27	-	TGTGCCAGCAGTTTAACCCTCCGACGGGGGAACACTGAAGCTTTCTTT	CASSLTLRRGNTEAFF
TRBJ2-7	-	TRBV6-5	-	TGTGCCAGCAGTTACTCGATTCCAGGGGCCGGCGAGCAGTACTTC	CASSYSIPGAGEQYF
TRBJ2-7	-	TRBV7-6	TRBD1	TGTGCCAGCAGCGACAGGGATTCGTACGAGCAGTACTTC	CASSDRDSYEQYF
TRBJ1-6	-	TRBV7-2	-	TGTGCCAGCAGCTTGGGGTCAGGGGAGTCACCCCTCCACTTT	CASSLGSGESPLHF
TRBJ2-5	-	TRBV2	TRBD1	TGTGCCAGCAGTGACACGACAGGGGGCGGGGTACGGCAGTACTTC	CASSDTTGGGVRQYF
TRBJ2-7	-	TRBV18	TRBD1	TGTGCCAGCTCACAGGCCAGGGGGTCCGACGAGCAGTACTTC	CASSQARGSDEQYF
TRBJ2-7	-	TRBV19	TRBD2	TGTGCCAGTAGTGTGGGACTAGCGTACGAGCAGTACTTC	CASSVGLAYEQYF
TRBJ2-3	-	TRBV4-3	TRBD2	TGCGCCAGCAGCCAAGATCCTAGCGGGACCACAGATACGCAGTATTTT	CASSQDPSGTTDTQYF
TRBJ2-4	-	TRBV7-2	TRBD2	TGTGCCAGCAGCTTTAGAATGACTAGCGGGGGAGACATTCAGTACTTC	CASSFRMTSGGDIQYF
TRBJ1-6	-	TRBV2	TRBD1	TGTGCCAGCATCTCCTCCGGGACAGGGTTTTCACCCCTCCACTTT	CASISSGTGFSPLHF
TRBJ1-1	few	TRBV4-3	-	TGCGCCAGCAGCCAAGACTCGGGGGGCCGTGAAGCTTTCTTT	CASSQDSGGREAFF
TRBJ1-5	few	TRBV21-1	-	TGTGCCAGGTGGCAGGGCGGCCAGCCCCAGCATTTT	CARWQGGQPQHF
TRBJ1-6	-	TRBV6-6	TRBD1	TGTGCCAGCAGATCCGGGACAGGGGCAAATTCACCCCTCCACTTT	CASRSGTGANSPLHF
TRBJ1-6	-	TRBV18	-	TGTGCCAGCTCAGTCAGGGGAAATTCACCCCTCCACTTT	CASSVRGNSPLHF
TRBJ1-2	once	TRBV15	-	TGTGCCACCAGCAGCGGGGTTCCGAGGGTTGAATATGGCTACACCTTC	CATSSGVPRVEYGYTF
TRBJ2-3	-	TRBV19	TRBD2	TGTGCCAGTAGTATAACTAGCGGGGGGGTAGATACGCAGTATTTT	CASSITSGGVDTQYF
TRBJ1-6	-	TRBV6-6	-	TGTGCCAGCAGTTACGCCCAGGGTCGAGGTAATTCACCCCTCCACTTT	CASSYAQGRGNSPLHF
TRBJ1-6	-	TRBV5-1	-	TGCGCCAGCAGCCTCGGCCGAGTCTCGCTATCAGGAAATAATTCACCCCTCCACTTT	CASSLGRVSLSGNNSPLHF
TRBJ2-2	once	TRBV7-8	-	TGTGCCAGCAGCTACGTGGGGGCGGGTAGTATCGTGAACACCGGGGAGCTGTTTTTT	CASSYVGAGSIVNTGELFF
TRBJ2-2	-	TRBV6-1	TRBD1	TGTGCCAGCAGTGAAGATATAGGGGGCGCGGCCACCGGGGAGCTGTTTTTT	CASSEDIGGAATGELFF
TRBJ2-7	-	TRBV29-1	TRBD1	TGCAGCGTTGAAGATAGGACAGGGTCCTACGAGCAGTACTTC	CSVEDRTGSYEQYF
TRBJ2-3	-	TRBV7-6	TRBD2	TGTGCCAGCAGCGGGGGGGTTGTGCAGTATTTT	CASSGGVVQYF
TRBJ1-4	few	TRBV5-6	-	TGTGCCAGCAGCTGGGGGGACGGCACGGCTAATGAAAAACTGTTTTTT	CASSWGDGTANEKLFF
TRBJ2-1	-	TRBV5-4	TRBD1	TGTGCCAGCAGCCCGGTCGGACAGGGGGCTCGCAATGAGCAGTTCTTC	CASSPVGQGARNEQFF
TRBJ2-2	few	TRBV5-1	-	TGCGCCAGCAGCGACCCGGCGGGGGCGGCCGGGGAGCTGTTTTTT	CASSDPAGAAGELFF
TRBJ2-1	-	TRBV7-3	-	TGTGCCAGCAGCCAGGGTAGGAATGAGCAGTTCTTC	CASSQGRNEQFF
TRBJ2-7	-	TRBV10-3	TRBD2	TGTGCCATCAGAGGACTAGTAGCGGGGGGCCTCTACGAGCAGTACTTC	CAIRGLVAGGLYEQYF
TRBJ1-1	-	TRBV7-3	TRBD1	TGTGCCAGCAGCTTACAGGGGGCGCGGAACACTGAAGCTTTCTTT	CASSLQGARNTEAFF
TRBJ1-5	-	TRBV4-3	-	TGCGCCAGCAGCCAAGATCTCAGGGGAGGCAATCAGCCCCAGCATTTT	CASSQDLRGGNQPQHF
TRBJ1-4	-	TRBV5-5	-	TGTGCCAGCAGCCTGATACCCGGGGGAGCTAATGAAAAACTGTTTTTT	CASSLIPGGANEKLFF
TRBJ1-2	-	TRBV6-7	-	TGTGCCAGCAGTGTCCTTTTGCCTCGGGGGGTTTATGGCTACACCTTC	CASSVLLPRGVYGYTF
TRBJ1-6	-	TRBV9	-	TGTGCCAGCAGCGTAGGGGACATCTCACCCCTCCACTTT	CASSVGDISPLHF
TRBJ2-2	-	TRBV7-2	TRBD2	TGTGCCAGCAGCTTCCGCGGTAGCGGGGGGGCCTCATACACCGGGGAGCTGTTTTTT	CASSFRGSGGASYTGELFF
TRBJ2-3	-	TRBV4-1	TRBD2	TGCGCCAGCAGCCCAGGACTAGCGGGGGACACAGATACGCAGTATTTT	CASSPGLAGDTDTQYF
TRBJ2-2	few	TRBV7-6	-	TGTGCCAGCAGCCCTACCGGGGACGGGGAGCTGTTTTTT	CASSPTGDGELFF
TRBJ1-1	-	TRBV28	-	TGTGCCAGCAGTCCCCCCAGGGGCCAGGGCACTGAAGCTTTCTTT	CASSPPRGQGTEAFF
TRBJ2-7	-	TRBV4-1	-	TGCGCCAGCAGCCAGCGGCTAAGAGCCGAGCAGTACTTC	CASSQRLRAEQYF